This note documents a single T cell receptor beta chain sequence. The antigen remains unidentified. UMI labels and 5' RACE were used to prepare the TRB cDNA libraries. With the 5' RACE reads reprocessed, TCRdb shows one record per CDR3 protein and no DNA. The specimen's table records 100,000 to 150,000 distinct CDR3 sequences. This sample was included in a study of CXCR3-negative and CXCR3-positive naive CD8 T cells. Whole-study results and caveats: Both of the naive subsets showed about the same high diversity, but memory CD8+ cells had much less. With respect to TRBV-TRBJ usage, naive CXCR3-negative and CXCR3-positive cells were similar; memory differed. Comparison of naive subsets found surface CD5 to be comparable, and TCR strength was inferred on the basis of TRB CDR3 properties.

Germline V gene lookup returns CDR1 LNHDA and CDR2 SQIVND (reference sequence). The CDR3 extends over 13 amino acids. This chain uses TRBV19 with TRBJ1-6; lacking DNA, the TRBD1 call made by TCRdb goes unchecked. The TCR comes from a human donor in good health. Some clones in this sample may be carry-over from other donors' samples. Material: naive CXCR3- CD8+ T cells from blood. Subset denoted: CD45RO-CCR7+CD27+CD95- naive CD8+ T cells lacking CXCR3 (TNR3-). The CDR3 loop reads CASSISGDSPLHF.